This is a list of T cell receptor beta chains from one sample in a study of T cell repertoires in cytomegalovirus infection. Their antigens are not known. TCRdb re-derived calls from the reads in MiXCR, one entry per CDR3 protein. The table shows roughly 500,000 distinct CDR3 sequences, with under 45% occurring only once. Sequenced here: cultured PBMCs, sampled from culture after CMV antigen stimulation. The source is a human donor in good health (CMV status not recorded). Some clones in this sample may be carry-over from other donors' samples. Each CDR3 is given with its conserved first and last residue.

CDR3	V	J
CASSGTVNTGELFF	TRBV28	TRBJ2-2
CASSPTTGVGAPLHF	TRBV18	TRBJ1-6
CASSFIPGGQETQYF	TRBV12-3/TRBV12-4	TRBJ2-5
CASSIPRGEVTDTQYF	TRBV19	TRBJ2-3
CASTHTTTHYEQYF	TRBV19	TRBJ2-7
CASSLRRGTTRGGGHPDTQYF	TRBV28	TRBJ2-3
CASSATGTVPYEQYF	TRBV7-9	TRBJ2-7
CASSPPGTLYEQYF	TRBV6-1	TRBJ2-7
CASSYSSEQPQHF	TRBV6-8	TRBJ1-5
CASSWSLGQVDTQYF	TRBV7-9	TRBJ2-3
CASSRSGTGINEQFF	TRBV7-2	TRBJ2-1
CASSPTSGYFYNEQFF	TRBV5-4	TRBJ2-1
CASSYRAKNIQYF	TRBV6-8	TRBJ2-4
CASSPRTSGRIYEQYF	TRBV5-4	TRBJ2-7
CSATVGDSHTDTQYF	TRBV20-1	TRBJ2-3
CASSPSRLASYNEQFF	TRBV6-1	TRBJ2-1
CASTHPGDYEQYF	TRBV6-2/TRBV6-3	TRBJ2-7
CASIPRAGLSTEAFF	TRBV5-4	TRBJ1-1
CSARGGEFTDTQYF	TRBV20-1	TRBJ2-3
CASSREEGLAGAGMFF	TRBV12-3/TRBV12-4	TRBJ2-1
CASSLGRDTSSYNEQFF	TRBV5-4	TRBJ2-1
CASSQEPGRGIYEQYF	TRBV4-3	TRBJ2-7
CASRQYGYEQYF	TRBV7-9	TRBJ2-7
CASSHNSYNEQFF	TRBV11-3	TRBJ2-1
CASSLDYGRYGYTF	TRBV7-9	TRBJ1-2
CSAMRGVQETQYF	TRBV20-1	TRBJ2-5
CASSPPLDGGRSNEQFF	TRBV7-9	TRBJ2-1
CANSPRGPTYGTDTQYF	TRBV6-8	TRBJ2-3
CASSKTGGTDTQYF	TRBV7-7	TRBJ2-3
CSVEDTGGQETQYF	TRBV29-1	TRBJ2-5
CASSFWRSPLHF	TRBV12-3/TRBV12-4	TRBJ1-6
CASSPDRGRIDGYTF	TRBV7-9	TRBJ1-2
CASSYTSGWTGELFF	TRBV6-2/TRBV6-3	TRBJ2-2